A single sample gave rise to the 10 T cell receptor beta chains below, sequenced in a study of blood T cell repertoires in COVID-19. Only in-frame clones appear in the TCRdb table, and some are missing; sequencing was by immunoSEQ multiplex PCR. This table holds more than 65,000 clones, 65% to 80% found once. Sequencing was performed on peripheral blood. Receptors originate from a woman aged 80 or older with active or convalescent COVID-19.

CDR3 residues: CASSLRGGTGKNIQYF. The CDR3 DNA is TGTGCCAGTAGTTTGAGAGGGGGTACGGGCAAAAACATTCAGTACTTC. The chain combines TRBV19 with TRBJ2-4; tentative D call: TRBD1 (6 bases). CDR1 is LNHDA, CDR2 SQIVND, per germline (reference sequence). V lost 5 bases to trimming and J lost 3 bases, with 17 bases between them. This CDR3 contains 16 residues.

This clone was found a few times. The chain carries TRBV2 and TRBJ2-4; 9 bases map to TRBD1. With V trimmed by 6 bases and J by 5 bases, 2 bases remained unmatched. The germline V gene encodes CDR1 SNHLY and CDR2 FYNNEI. The CDR3 length is 13 residues. CDR3 sequence: CASRRDRENIQYF. Written as DNA, the CDR3 is TGTGCCAGCAGAAGGGACAGGGAAAACATTCAGTACTTC.

There are a few counts of this clone. This sample includes further DNA sequences coding for the same CDR3. The chain couples TRBV4-3 to TRBJ1-1, with a tentative D call TRBD1 (5 bases). Germline lookup yields CDR1 LGHNA and CDR2 YSLEER. The V end was cut by 0 bases, the J end by 4 bases, with 12 bases between. This CDR3 region has 15 residues. The CDR3 nucleotides read TGCGCCAGCAGCCAAGATTGGGGCGGGAGCACTGAAGCTTTCTTT. Translated: CASSQDWGGSTEAFF.

The chain has TRBV5-1 and TRBJ1-3; weak D call: TRBD1 (6 bases). Germline CDR1 SGHRS, CDR2 YFSETQ. Between the trimmed V and J ends, which lost 4 bases and 5 bases, there was a span of 19 bases. This CDR3 comprises 16 residues. Here the CDR3 DNA reads TGCGCCAGCAGCCGGCAGGGGAGTGAGAGTAGAAACACCATATATTTT. It yields the protein CASSRQGSESRNTIYF.

The chain employs TRBV6-6 and TRBJ2-5; 9 bases are shared with TRBD1. CDR1 and CDR2 (germline): MNHNY, SVGAGI (reference sequence). V lost 4 bases to trimming and J lost 2 bases; unmatched junction nucleotides: 2. The CDR3 sequence is 14 residues long. CDR3 residues: CASSWGQGQETQYF. The DNA for the CDR3 is TGTGCCAGCAGTTGGGGACAGGGACAAGAGACCCAGTACTTC.

This clone was detected only once. The J gene is TRBJ2-7, the V gene TRBV5-6; 10 bases are a match to TRBD2. This CDR3 region has 15 residues. Germline CDR1 and CDR2: SGHDT and YYEEEE. The V segment lost 5 bases and the J segment 3 bases; nucleotides outside the gene matches: 8. The CDR3 region is CASRSLAGNFYEQYF. CDR3 nucleotides: TGTGCCAGCAGATCACTAGCGGGAAACTTCTACGAGCAGTACTTC.

In its sample, this clone was seen many times. The chain couples TRBV6-2 or TRBV6-3 to TRBJ2-7, with TRBD1 matching 9 bases. V shed 5 bases, J shed 6 bases, and the junction held 5 bases outside the gene matches. Per the germline V gene, CDR1 is MNHEY and CDR2 is SVGEGT. The CDR3 has 13 amino acids. The CDR3, as DNA: TGTGCCAGCAGTCCCCGGGACAGGGTCGAGCAGTACTTC. Protein product: CASSPRDRVEQYF.

The rearrangement uses TRBV3-1 (or the pseudogene TRBV3-2) and TRBJ2-7; 7 nucleotides line up with TRBD1. Per germline, CDR1 LGHDT and CDR2 YNNKEL (reference sequence). This CDR3 is built from 14 residues. The V gene end was trimmed by 4 bases and the J gene end by 2 bases; junction bases not matched to a gene: 5. CDR3 coding DNA: TGTGCCAGCAGCCCCTGGGACAGAGCCTACGAGCAGTACTTC. This gives the protein CASSPWDRAYEQYF.

The rearrangement joins TRBV6-2 or TRBV6-3 to TRBJ2-7; D remains ambiguous. The CDR3 is made up of 14 amino acids. Germline CDR1 and CDR2: MNHEY and SVGEGT. V lost 5 bases, J lost 4 bases, and 15 bases lay in between. CDR3 in DNA: TGTGCCAGCAGTGATACCCAAACTTTATACGAGCAGTACTTC. It specifies CASSDTQTLYEQYF.

This chain links TRBV20-1 with TRBJ1-1, with TRBD1 matching 8 bases. V shed 3 bases, J shed 5 bases, and the junction held 14 bases outside the gene matches. This CDR3 has 16 amino acids. Germline CDR1 DFQATT, CDR2 SNEGSKA (reference sequence). In DNA, the CDR3 is TGCAGTGCTAGTTCCCCAGGGGGCGCGTATGTAACTGAAGCTTTCTTT. Translated, it gives CSASSPGGAYVTEAFF.